This passage covers 2 T cell receptor beta chains from one sample sequenced in a study of OX40 agonist ivuxolimab in advanced cancers. The protocol was immunoSEQ multiplex PCR, while the TCRdb copy is restricted to in-frame clones and leaves out a portion. This sample has around 26,000 clones, with 80% to 90% found just once. The starting material was CD4+ or CD8+ T cells sorted from blood, obtained in a trial of the OX40 agonist ivuxolimab. The receptors come from an adult with an advanced solid tumor such as melanoma, head and neck, liver or kidney cancer.

In the case of this clone: Other DNA sequences within the sample encode an identical CDR3. The gene calls are TRBV4-1 and TRBJ2-3; weak D call: TRBD1 (5 bases). The germline V gene encodes CDR1 MGHRA and CDR2 YSYEKL. V was shortened by 3 bases and J by 2 bases, with 9 bases between the two germline ends. CDR3 size: 14 residues. The CDR3 DNA reads TGCGCCAGCAGCCAGGACACCAACACAGATACGCAGTATTTT. Encoded protein: CASSQDTNTDTQYF.

V usage is TRBV7-8 and J usage is TRBJ2-7; D assignment may be TRBD1 or TRBD2 (5 bases each). The CDR3 runs 14 residues. V was shortened by 4 bases and J by 1 base, with 11 bases between the two germline ends. Germline V CDR1 and CDR2: SGHVS, FQNEAQ. CDR3 region: CASSSGTRSYEQYF. The CDR3 bases are TGTGCCAGCAGCTCGGGGACCAGATCCTACGAGCAGTACTTC.